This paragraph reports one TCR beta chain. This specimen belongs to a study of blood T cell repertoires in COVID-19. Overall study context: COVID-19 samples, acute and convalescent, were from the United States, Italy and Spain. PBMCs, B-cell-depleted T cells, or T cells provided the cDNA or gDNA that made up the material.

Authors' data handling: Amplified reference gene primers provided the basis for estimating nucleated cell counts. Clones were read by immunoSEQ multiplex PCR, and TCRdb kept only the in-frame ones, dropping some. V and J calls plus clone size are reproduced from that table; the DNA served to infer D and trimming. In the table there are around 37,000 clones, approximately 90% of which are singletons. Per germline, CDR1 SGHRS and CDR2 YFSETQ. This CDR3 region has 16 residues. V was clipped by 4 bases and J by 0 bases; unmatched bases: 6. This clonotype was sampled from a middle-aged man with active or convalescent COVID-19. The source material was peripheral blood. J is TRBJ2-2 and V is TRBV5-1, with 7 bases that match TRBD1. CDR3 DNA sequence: TGCGCCAGCAGCCCTACGACAGGGTCGAACACCGGGGAGCTGTTTTTT. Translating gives CASSPTTGSNTGELFF. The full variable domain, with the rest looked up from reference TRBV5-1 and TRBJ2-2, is KAGVTQTPRYLIKTRGQQVTLSCSPISGHRSVSWYQQTPGQGLQFLFEYFSETQRNKGNFPGRFSGRQFSNSRSEMNVSTLELGDSALYLCASSPTTGSNTGELFFGEGSRLTVL.